The rows below give T cell receptor beta chains drawn from one sample of a study of cytomegalovirus exposure and HLA in healthy donors. The protocol was immunoSEQ multiplex PCR, while the TCRdb copy is restricted to in-frame clones and leaves out a portion. The table has 200,000 to 250,000 clones, over 75% seen once. Sequencing was carried out using PBMCs. The receptors stem from a woman between 18 and 29 years old in good health and CMV-seropositive. The CDR3 runs from the conserved cysteine through the conserved F or W. The D gene is left open where the match is weak. The listing skips clone size in some rows; elsewhere it reads once, few, many or a size class.

j_call clone_size v_call d_call cdr3_nt cdr3_aa
TRBJ2-1 - TRBV2 TRBD2 TGTGCCAGCAGTGAAACTAGCGGAGCGGCCAATGAGCAGTTCTTC CASSETSGAANEQFF
TRBJ2-5 few TRBV7-9 - TGTGCCAGCAGCTTATCAGGGGAAGAGACCCAGTACTTC CASSLSGEETQYF
TRBJ2-5 - TRBV5-6 - TGTGCCAGCAGCTTGGCCGGGGAAGTGACCCAGTACTTC CASSLAGEVTQYF
TRBJ1-2 - TRBV11-3 - TGTGCCAGCAGCCCTAAGGTAGCAGGGCAATTTGGCTACACCTTC CASSPKVAGQFGYTF
TRBJ2-5 - TRBV5-1 - TGCGCCAGCAGCTCTGGGCTGGTAAGGATGGAGACCCAGTACTTC CASSSGLVRMETQYF
TRBJ1-1 once TRBV29-1 - TGCAGCGTTGGGCAGGGGCGGGACACTGAAGCTTTCTTT CSVGQGRDTEAFF
TRBJ1-4 - TRBV18 - TGTGCCAGCTCATTAACAGCAACTAATGAAAAACTGTTTTTT CASSLTATNEKLFF
TRBJ2-6 - TRBV27 - TGTGCCAGCAGATACAGGGCGACCTACTCTGGGGCCAACGTCCTGACTTTC CASRYRATYSGANVLTF
TRBJ2-7 once TRBV6-5 - TGTGCCAGCAGAAGGGGGAGGGCCTCCTACGAGCAGTACTTC CASRRGRASYEQYF
TRBJ1-3 - TRBV6-1 - TGTGCCAGCAGTGAAGAACGGGGTCGGCGCTCTGGAAACACCATATATTTT CASSEERGRRSGNTIYF
TRBJ1-4 - TRBV25-1 - TGTGCCAGCAGTGATAATGCGAGGGAAGGGAGCGAAAAACTGTTTTTT CASSDNAREGSEKLFF
TRBJ2-2 few TRBV6-6 - TGTGCCAGCAGTTACTCGAGAGGGACCGGGGAGCTGTTTTTT CASSYSRGTGELFF
TRBJ1-2 few TRBV7-3 - TGTGCCAGCAGCTTGGGGGAGGATGGCTACACCTTC CASSLGEDGYTF
TRBJ2-1 - TRBV27 - TGTGCCAGCAGTTTAGTGGGCTTAGAGCAGTTCTTC CASSLVGLEQFF
TRBJ1-1 - TRBV27 - TGTGCCAGCAGCCCAATGCGGGACACTGAAGCTTTCTTT CASSPMRDTEAFF